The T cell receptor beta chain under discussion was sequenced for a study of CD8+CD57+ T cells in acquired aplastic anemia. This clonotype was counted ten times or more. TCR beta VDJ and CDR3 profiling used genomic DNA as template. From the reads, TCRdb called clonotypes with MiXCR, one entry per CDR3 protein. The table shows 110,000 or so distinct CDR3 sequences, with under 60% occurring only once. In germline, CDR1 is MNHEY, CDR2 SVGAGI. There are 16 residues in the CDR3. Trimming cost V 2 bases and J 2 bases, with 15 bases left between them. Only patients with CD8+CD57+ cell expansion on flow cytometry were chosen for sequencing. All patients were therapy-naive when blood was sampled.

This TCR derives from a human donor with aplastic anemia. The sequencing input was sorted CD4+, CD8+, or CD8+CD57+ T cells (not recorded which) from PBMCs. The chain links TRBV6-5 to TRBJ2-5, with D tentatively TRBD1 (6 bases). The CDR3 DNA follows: TGTGCCAGCAGTTACAGTTCAGGGACACCTCAAGAGACCCAGTACTTC. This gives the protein CASSYSSGTPQETQYF.